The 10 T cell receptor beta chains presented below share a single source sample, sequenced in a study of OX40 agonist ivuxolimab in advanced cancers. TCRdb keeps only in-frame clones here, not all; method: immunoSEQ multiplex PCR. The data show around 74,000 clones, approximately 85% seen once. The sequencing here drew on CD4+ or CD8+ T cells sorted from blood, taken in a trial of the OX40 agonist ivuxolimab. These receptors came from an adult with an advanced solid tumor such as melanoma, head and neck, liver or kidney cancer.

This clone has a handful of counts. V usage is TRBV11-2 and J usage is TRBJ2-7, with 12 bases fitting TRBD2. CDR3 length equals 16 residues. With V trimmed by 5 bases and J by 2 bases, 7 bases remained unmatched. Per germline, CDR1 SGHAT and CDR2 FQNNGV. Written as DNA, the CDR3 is TGTGCCAGCAGCCCTAGCGGGGGGGCCTTAACCTACGAGCAGTACTTC. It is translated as CASSPSGGALTYEQYF.

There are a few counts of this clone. The CDR3 DNA follows: TGCGCCAGCAGCCCGACTAGACAGTATAAGGGCTACACCTTC. Amino acids: CASSPTRQYKGYTF. The chain recombines TRBV4-3 with TRBJ1-2; D possibly corresponds to TRBD1 (5 bases). CDR1 LGHNA and CDR2 YSLEER come from the germline V gene. Trimming removed 4 bases at V and 8 bases at J, with 17 bases between. This CDR3 region has 14 residues.

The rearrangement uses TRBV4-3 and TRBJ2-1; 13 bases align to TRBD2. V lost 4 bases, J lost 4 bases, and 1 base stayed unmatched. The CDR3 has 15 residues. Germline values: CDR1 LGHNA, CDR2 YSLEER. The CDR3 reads CASSLTSGGYNEQFF. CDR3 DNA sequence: TGCGCCAGCAGCCTGACTAGCGGGGGGTACAATGAGCAGTTCTTC.

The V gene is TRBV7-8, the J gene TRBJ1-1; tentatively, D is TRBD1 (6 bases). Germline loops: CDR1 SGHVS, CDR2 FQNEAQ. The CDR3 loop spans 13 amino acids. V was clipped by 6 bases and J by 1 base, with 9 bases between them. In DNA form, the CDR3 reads TGTGCCAGCAGTATACAGGGGAACACTGAAGCTTTCTTT. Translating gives CASSIQGNTEAFF.

CDR3 protein: CASSDQTNTEAFF. Here the CDR3 DNA reads TGTGCCAGCAGTGATCAGACGAACACTGAAGCTTTCTTT. The genes are TRBV6-1 and TRBJ1-1; no definite D call. V lost 3 bases, J lost 1 base, and 6 bases lay in between. The CDR3 spans 13 residues. Germline V gene sequence: CDR1 MNHNS, CDR2 SASEGT.

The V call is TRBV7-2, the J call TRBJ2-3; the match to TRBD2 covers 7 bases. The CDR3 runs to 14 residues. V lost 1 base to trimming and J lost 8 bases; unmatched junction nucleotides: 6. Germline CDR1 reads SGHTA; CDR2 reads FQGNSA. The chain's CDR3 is CASSLGRGLSTQYF. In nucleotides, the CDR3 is TGTGCCAGCAGCTTAGGGAGGGGACTAAGTACGCAGTATTTT.

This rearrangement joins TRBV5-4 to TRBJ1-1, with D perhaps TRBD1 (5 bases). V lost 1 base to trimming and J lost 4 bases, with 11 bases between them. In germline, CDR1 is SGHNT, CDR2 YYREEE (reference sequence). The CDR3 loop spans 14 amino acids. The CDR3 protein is CASSLQGVRTEAFF. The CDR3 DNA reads TGTGCCAGCAGCTTGCAAGGGGTTCGCACTGAAGCTTTCTTT.

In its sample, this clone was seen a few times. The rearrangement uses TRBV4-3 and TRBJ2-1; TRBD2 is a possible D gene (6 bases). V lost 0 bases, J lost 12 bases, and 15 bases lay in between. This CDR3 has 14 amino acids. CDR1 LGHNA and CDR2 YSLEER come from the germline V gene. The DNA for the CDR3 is TGCGCCAGCAGCCAAGATCGGAGGGCGGGGCGGCAGTTCTTC. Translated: CASSQDRRAGRQFF.

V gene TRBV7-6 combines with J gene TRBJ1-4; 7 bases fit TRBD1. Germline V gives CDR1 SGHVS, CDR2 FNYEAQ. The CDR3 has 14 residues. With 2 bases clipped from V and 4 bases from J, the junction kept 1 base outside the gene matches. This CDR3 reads CASSLQGGNEKLFF. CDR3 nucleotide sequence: TGTGCCAGCAGCTTACAGGGGGGTAATGAAAAACTGTTTTTT.

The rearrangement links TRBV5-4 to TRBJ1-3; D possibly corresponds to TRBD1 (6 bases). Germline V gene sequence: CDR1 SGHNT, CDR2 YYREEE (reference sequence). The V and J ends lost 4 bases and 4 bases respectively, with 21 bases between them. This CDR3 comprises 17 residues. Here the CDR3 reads CASSLLTSATGGNTIYF. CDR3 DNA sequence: TGTGCCAGCAGCCTACTAACTTCCGCGACAGGAGGAAACACCATATATTTT.